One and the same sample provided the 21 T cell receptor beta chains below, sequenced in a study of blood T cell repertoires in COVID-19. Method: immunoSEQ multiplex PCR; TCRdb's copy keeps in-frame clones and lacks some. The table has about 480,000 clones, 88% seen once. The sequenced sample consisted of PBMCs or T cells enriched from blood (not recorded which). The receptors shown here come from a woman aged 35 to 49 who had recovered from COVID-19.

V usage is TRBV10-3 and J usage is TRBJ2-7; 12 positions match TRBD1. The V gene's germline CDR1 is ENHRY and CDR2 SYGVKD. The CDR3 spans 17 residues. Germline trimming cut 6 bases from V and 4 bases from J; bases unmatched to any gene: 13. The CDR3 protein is CAISIEVGTGGEYEQYF. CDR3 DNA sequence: TGTGCCATCAGCATAGAAGTGGGGACAGGGGGCGAGTACGAGCAGTACTTC.

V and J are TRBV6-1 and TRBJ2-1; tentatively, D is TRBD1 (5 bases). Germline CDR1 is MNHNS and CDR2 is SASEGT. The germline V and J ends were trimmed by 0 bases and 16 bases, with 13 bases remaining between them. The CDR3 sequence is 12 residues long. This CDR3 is CASSEAQEQDFF. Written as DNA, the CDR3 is TGTGCCAGCAGTGAAGCGCAAGAACAGGACTTCTTC.

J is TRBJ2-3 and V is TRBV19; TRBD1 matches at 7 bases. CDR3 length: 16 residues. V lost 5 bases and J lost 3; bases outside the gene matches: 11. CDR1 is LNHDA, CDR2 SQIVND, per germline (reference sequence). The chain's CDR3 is CASSPRIGGGTDTQYF. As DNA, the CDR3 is TGTGCCAGTAGTCCCCGTATAGGGGGCGGTACAGATACGCAGTATTTT.

For the CDR3, the DNA is TGTGCCAGCAGCTATGGGACAGGGGCATCCTATGGCTACACCTTC. It specifies CASSYGTGASYGYTF. The V gene is TRBV5-5, the J gene TRBJ1-2; 10 nucleotides line up with TRBD1. The trim removed 3 bases at V and 4 bases at J, leaving 6 bases unmatched. Per germline, CDR1 SGHKS and CDR2 YYEKEE (reference sequence). This CDR3 contains 15 residues.

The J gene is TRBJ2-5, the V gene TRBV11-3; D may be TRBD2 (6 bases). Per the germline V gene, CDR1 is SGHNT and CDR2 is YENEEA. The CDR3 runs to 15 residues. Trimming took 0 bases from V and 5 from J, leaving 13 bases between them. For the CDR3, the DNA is TGTGCCAGCAGCTTAGATCGGGACTCCGTGGAGACCCAGTACTTC. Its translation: CASSLDRDSVETQYF.

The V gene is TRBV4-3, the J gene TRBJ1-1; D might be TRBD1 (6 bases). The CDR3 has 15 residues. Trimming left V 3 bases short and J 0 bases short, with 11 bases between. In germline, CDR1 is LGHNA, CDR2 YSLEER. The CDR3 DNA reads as TGCGCCAGCAGCCAGGCAGGGGTCCTGAACACTGAAGCTTTCTTT. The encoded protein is CASSQAGVLNTEAFF.

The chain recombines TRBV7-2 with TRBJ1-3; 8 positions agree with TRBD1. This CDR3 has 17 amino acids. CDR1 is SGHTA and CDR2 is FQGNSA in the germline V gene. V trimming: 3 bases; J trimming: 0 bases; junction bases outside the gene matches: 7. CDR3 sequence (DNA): TGTGCCAGCAGCTTTTCCGGGACAGGTTCCTCTGGAAACACCATATATTTT. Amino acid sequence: CASSFSGTGSSGNTIYF.

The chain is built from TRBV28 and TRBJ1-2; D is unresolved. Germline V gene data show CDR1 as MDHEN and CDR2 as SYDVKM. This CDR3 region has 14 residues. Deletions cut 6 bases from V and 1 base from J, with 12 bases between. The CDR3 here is CASRRSGRNYGYTF. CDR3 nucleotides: TGTGCCAGCAGGCGATCAGGCCGTAACTATGGCTACACCTTC.

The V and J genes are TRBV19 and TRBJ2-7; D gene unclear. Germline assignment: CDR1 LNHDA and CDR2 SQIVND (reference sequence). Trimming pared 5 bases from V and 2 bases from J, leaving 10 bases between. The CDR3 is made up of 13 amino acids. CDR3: CASSPPGPYEQYF. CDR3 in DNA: TGTGCCAGTAGTCCCCCCGGTCCCTACGAGCAGTACTTC.

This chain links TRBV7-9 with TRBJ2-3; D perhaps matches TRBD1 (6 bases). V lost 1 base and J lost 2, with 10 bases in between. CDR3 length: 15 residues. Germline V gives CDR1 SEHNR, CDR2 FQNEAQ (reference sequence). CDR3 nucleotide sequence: TGTGCCAGCAGCTTAGTGGCAGGGGTCACAGATACGCAGTATTTT. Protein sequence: CASSLVAGVTDTQYF. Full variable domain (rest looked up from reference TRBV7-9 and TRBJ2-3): DTGVSQNPRHKITKRGQNVTFRCDPISEHNRLYWYRQTLGQGPEFLTYFQNEAQLEKSRLLSDRFSAERPKGSFSTLEIQRTEQGDSAMYLCASSLVAGVTDTQYFGPGTRLTVL.

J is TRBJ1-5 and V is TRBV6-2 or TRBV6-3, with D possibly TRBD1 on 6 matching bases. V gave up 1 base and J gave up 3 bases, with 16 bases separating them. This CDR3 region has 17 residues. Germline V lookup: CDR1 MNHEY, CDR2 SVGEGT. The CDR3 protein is CASSYWTANPVNQPQHF. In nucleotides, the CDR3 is TGTGCCAGCAGTTACTGGACAGCCAACCCGGTCAATCAGCCCCAGCATTTT.

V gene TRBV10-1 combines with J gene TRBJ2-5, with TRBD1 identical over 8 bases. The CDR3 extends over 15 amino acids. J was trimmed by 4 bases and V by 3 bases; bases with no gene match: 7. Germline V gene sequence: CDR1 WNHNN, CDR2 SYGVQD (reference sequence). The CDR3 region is CASSDRQGKGETQYF. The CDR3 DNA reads TGCGCCAGCAGTGACAGACAGGGGAAAGGAGAGACCCAGTACTTC.

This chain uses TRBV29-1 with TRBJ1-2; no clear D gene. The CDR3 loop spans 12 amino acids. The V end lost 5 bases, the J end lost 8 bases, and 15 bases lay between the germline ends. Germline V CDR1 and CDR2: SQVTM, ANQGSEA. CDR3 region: CSVRGSGSGYTF. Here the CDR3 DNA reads TGCAGCGTTCGTGGGTCTGGGAGCGGCTACACCTTC.

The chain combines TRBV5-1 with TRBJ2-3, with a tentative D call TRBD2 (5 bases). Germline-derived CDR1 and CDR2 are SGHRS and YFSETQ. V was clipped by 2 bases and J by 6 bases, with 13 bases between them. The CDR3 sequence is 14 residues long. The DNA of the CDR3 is TGCGCCAGCAGCTTCCGACTACCCCCGGATACGCAGTATTTT. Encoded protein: CASSFRLPPDTQYF.

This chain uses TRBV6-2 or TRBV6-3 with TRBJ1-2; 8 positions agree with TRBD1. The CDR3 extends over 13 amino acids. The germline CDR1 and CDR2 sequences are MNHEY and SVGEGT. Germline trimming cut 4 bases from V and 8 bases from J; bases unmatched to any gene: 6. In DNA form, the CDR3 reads TGTGCCAGCAGTTCGGACAGGGTGAGAGGCTACACCTTC. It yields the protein CASSSDRVRGYTF.

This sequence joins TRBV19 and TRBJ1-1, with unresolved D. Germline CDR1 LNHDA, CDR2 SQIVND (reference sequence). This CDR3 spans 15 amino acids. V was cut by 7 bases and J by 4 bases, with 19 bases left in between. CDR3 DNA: TGTGCCAGTACCCCCCGCGGGAGTGTCGGCACTGAAGCTTTCTTT. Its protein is CASTPRGSVGTEAFF.

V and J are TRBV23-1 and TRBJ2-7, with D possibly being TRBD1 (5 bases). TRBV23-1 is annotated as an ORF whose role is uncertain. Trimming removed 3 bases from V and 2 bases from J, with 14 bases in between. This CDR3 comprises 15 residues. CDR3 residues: CASSQNPDITYEQYF. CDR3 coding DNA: TGCGCCAGCAGTCAGAACCCGGACATAACCTACGAGCAGTACTTC.

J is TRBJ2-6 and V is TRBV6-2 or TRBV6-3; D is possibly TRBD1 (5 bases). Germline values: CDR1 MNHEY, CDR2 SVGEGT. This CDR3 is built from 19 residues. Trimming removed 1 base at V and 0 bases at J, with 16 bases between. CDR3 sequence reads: CASSYFSDSAFSGANVLTF. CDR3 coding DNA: TGTGCCAGCAGTTACTTCAGTGACAGCGCCTTCTCTGGGGCCAACGTCCTGACTTTC.

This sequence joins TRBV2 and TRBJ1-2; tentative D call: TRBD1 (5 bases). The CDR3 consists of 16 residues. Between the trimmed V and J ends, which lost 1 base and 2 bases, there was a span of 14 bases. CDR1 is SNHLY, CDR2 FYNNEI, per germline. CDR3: CASSEGPNDSNYGYTF. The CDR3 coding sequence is TGTGCCAGCAGTGAAGGACCCAATGACAGCAACTATGGCTACACCTTC. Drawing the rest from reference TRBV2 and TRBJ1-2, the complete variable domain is EPEVTQTPSHQVTQMGQEVILRCVPISNHLYFYWYRQILGQKVEFLVSFYNNEISEKSEIFDDQFSVERPDGSNFTLKIRSTKLEDSAMYFCASSEGPNDSNYGYTFGSGTRLTVV.

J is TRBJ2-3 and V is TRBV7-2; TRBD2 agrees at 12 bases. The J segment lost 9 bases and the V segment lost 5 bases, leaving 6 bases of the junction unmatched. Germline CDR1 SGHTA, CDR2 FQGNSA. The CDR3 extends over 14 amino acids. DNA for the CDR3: TGTGCCAGCAGCATACTAGCGGGAGGAGGGACGCAGTATTTT. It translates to CASSILAGGGTQYF.

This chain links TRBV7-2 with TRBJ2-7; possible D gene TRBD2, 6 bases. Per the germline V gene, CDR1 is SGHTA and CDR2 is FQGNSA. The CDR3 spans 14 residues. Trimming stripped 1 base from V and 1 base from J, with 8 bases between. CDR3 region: CASSLETSSYEQYF. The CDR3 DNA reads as TGTGCCAGCAGCTTAGAGACTAGTTCCTACGAGCAGTACTTC.